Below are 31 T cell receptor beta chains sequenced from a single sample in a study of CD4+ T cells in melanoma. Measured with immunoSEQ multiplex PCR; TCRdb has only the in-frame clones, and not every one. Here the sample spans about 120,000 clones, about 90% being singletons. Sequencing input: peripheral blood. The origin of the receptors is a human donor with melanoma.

The CDR3 reads CASSNQGYEQYF. The CDR3, as DNA: TGTGCCAGCAGTAACCAGGGTTACGAGCAGTACTTC. The chain employs TRBV2 and TRBJ2-7, with D possibly TRBD1 on 5 matching bases. CDR1 and CDR2 from the germline V gene are SNHLY and FYNNEI. The CDR3 totals 12 residues. V lost 5 bases, J lost 4 bases, and 9 bases lay in between. The full variable domain, completed using reference TRBV2 and TRBJ2-7, is EPEVTQTPSHQVTQMGQEVILRCVPISNHLYFYWYRQILGQKVEFLVSFYNNEISEKSEIFDDQFSVERPDGSNFTLKIRSTKLEDSAMYFCASSNQGYEQYFGPGTRLTVT.

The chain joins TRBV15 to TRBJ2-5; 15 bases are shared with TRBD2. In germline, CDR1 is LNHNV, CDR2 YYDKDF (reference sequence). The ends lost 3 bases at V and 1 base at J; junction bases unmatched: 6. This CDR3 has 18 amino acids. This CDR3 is CATSRGTSGGSTQETQYF. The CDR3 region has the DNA TGTGCCACCAGCAGGGGGACTAGCGGGGGGTCCACCCAAGAGACCCAGTACTTC.

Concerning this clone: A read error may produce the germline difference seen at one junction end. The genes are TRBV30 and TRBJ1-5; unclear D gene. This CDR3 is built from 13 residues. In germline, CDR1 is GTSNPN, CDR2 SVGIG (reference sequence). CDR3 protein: CAWGVTLYQPQHF. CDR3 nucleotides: TGTGCCTGGGGTGTCACACTTTATCAGCCCCAGCATTTT.

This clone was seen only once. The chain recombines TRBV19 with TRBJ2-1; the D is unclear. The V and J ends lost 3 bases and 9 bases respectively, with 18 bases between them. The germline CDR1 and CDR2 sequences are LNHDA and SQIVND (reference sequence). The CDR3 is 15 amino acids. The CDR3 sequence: CASSMSSSYGSEQFF. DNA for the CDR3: TGTGCCAGTAGTATGTCCAGCTCCTATGGCAGTGAGCAGTTCTTC.

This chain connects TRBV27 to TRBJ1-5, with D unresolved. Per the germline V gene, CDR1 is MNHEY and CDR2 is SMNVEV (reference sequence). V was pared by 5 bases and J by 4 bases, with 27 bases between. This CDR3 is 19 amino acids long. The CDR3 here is CASSQRTDTLSPLNQPQHF. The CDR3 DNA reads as TGTGCCAGCAGTCAACGCACTGACACCTTATCCCCCCTAAATCAGCCCCAGCATTTT.

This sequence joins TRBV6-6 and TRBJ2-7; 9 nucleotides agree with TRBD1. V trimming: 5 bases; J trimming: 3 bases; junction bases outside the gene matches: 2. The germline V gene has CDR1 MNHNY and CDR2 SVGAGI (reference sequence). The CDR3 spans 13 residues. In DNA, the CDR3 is TGTGCCAGCAGTCGGGACAGGGACTACGAGCAGTACTTC. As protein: CASSRDRDYEQYF.

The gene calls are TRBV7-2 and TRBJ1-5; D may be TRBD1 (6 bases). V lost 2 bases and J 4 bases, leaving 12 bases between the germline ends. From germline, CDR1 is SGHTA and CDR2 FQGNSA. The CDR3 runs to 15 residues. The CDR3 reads CASSLLGQSNQPQHF. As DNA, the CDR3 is TGTGCCAGCAGCTTACTAGGACAGTCGAATCAGCCCCAGCATTTT.

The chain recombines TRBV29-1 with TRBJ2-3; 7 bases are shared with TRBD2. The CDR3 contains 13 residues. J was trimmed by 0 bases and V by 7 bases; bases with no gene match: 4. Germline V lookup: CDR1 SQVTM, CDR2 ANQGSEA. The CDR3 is CSAGLVSTDTQYF. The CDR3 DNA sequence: TGCAGCGCCGGACTAGTTAGCACAGATACGCAGTATTTT.

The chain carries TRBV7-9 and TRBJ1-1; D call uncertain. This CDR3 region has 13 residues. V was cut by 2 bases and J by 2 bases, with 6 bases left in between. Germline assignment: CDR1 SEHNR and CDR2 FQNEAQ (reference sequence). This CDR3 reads CASSLFGNTEAFF. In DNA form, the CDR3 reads TGTGCCAGCAGCTTATTTGGTAACACTGAAGCTTTCTTT.

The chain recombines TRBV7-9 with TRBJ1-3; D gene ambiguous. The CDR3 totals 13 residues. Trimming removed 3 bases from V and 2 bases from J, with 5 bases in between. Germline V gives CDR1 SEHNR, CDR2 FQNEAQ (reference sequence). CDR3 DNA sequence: TGTGCCAGCAGCTTTTATGCTGGAAACACCATATATTTT. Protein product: CASSFYAGNTIYF.

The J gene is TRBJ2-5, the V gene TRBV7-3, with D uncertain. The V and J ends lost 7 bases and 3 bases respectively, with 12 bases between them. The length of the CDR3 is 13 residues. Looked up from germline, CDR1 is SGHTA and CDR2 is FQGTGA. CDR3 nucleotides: TGTGCCAGCAAGGAGCGTGTGGAAGAGACCCAGTACTTC. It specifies CASKERVEETQYF.

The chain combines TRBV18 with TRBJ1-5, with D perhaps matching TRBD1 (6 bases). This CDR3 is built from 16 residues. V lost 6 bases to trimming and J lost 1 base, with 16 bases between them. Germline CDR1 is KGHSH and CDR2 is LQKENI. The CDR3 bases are TGTGCCAGCTCGCAAGGACAGTTACTGAGCAATCAGCCCCAGCATTTT. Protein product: CASSQGQLLSNQPQHF.

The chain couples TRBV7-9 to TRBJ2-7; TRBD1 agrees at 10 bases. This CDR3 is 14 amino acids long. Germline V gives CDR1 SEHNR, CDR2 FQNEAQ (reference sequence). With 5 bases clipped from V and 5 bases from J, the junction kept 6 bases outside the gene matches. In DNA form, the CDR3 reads TGTGCCAGCAGCCTCGGACAGGGGGGGGACGAGCAGTACTTC. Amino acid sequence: CASSLGQGGDEQYF. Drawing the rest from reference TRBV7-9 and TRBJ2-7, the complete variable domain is DTGVSQNPRHKITKRGQNVTFRCDPISEHNRLYWYRQTLGQGPEFLTYFQNEAQLEKSRLLSDRFSAERPKGSFSTLEIQRTEQGDSAMYLCASSLGQGGDEQYFGPGTRLTVT.

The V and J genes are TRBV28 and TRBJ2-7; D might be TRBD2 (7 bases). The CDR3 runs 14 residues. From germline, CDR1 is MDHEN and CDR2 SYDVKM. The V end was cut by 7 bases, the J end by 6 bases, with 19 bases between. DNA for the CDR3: TGTGCCAGCATCCCTGGGGGGGCGCGGCTCGAGCAGTACTTC. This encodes CASIPGGARLEQYF.

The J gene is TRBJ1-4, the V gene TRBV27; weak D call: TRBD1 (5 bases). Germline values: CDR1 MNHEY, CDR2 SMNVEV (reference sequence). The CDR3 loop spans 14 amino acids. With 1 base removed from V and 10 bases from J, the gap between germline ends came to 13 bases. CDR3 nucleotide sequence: TGTGCCAGCAGTTTATGGGAGGGGCAGGGAAAACTGTTTTTT. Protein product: CASSLWEGQGKLFF.

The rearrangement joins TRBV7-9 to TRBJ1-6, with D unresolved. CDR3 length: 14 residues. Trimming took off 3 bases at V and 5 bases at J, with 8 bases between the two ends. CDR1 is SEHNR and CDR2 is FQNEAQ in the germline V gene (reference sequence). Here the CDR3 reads CASSLQQNNSPLHF. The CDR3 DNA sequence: TGTGCCAGCAGCTTGCAACAGAATAATTCACCCCTCCACTTT.

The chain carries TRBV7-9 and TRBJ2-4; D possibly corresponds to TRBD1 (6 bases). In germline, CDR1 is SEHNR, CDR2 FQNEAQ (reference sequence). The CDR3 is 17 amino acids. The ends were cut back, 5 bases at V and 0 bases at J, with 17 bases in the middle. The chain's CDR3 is CASSPVGQGLAKNIQYF. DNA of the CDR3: TGTGCCAGCAGCCCCGTGGGGCAGGGGCTAGCCAAAAACATTCAGTACTTC.

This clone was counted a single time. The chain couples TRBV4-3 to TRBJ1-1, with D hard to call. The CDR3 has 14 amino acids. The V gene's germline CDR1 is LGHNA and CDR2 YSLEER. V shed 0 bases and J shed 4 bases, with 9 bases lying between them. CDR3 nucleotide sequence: TGCGCCAGCAGCCAAGAAATCCAAGGCACTGAAGCTTTCTTT. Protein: CASSQEIQGTEAFF.

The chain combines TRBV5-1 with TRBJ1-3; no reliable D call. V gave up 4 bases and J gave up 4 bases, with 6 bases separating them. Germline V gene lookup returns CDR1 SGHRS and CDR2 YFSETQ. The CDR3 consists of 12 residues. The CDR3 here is CASSLEGNTIYF. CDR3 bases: TGCGCCAGCAGCCTCGAGGGAAACACCATATATTTT.

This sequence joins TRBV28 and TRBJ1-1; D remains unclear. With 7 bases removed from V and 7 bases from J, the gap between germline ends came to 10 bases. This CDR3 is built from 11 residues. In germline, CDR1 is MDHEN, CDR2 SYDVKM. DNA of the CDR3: TGTGCCAGCATCCTATTAGGTGAAGCTTTCTTT. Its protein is CASILLGEAFF.

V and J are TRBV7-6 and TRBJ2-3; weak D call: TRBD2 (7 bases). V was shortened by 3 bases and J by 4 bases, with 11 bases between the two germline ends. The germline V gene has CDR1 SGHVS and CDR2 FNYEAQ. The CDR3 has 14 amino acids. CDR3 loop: CASSFAGAADTQYF. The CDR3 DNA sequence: TGTGCCAGCAGCTTCGCGGGGGCGGCAGATACGCAGTATTTT. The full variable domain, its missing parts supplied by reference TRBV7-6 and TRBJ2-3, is GAGVSQSPRYKVTKRGQDVALRCDPISGHVSLYWYRQALGQGPEFLTYFNYEAQQDKSGLPNDRFSAERPEGSISTLTIQRTEQRDSAMYRCASSFAGAADTQYFGPGTRLTVL.

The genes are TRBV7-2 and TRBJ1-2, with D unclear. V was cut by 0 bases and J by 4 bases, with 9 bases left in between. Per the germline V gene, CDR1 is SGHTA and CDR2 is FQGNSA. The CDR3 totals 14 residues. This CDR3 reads CASSLASAGYGYTF. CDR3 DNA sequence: TGTGCCAGCAGCTTAGCGTCGGCAGGCTATGGCTACACCTTC.

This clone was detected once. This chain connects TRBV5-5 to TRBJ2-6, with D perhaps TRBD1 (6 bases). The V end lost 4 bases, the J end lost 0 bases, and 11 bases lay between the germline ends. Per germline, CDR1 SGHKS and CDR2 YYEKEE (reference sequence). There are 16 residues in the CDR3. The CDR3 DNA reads TGTGCCAGCAGCGCCGGGACAACCTCTGGGGCCAACGTCCTGACTTTC. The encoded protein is CASSAGTTSGANVLTF. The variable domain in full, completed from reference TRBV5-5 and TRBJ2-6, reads DAGVTQSPTHLIKTRGQQVTLRCSPISGHKSVSWYQQVLGQGPQFIFQYYEKEERGRGNFPDRFSARQFPNYSSELNVNALLLGDSALYLCASSAGTTSGANVLTFGAGSRLTVL.

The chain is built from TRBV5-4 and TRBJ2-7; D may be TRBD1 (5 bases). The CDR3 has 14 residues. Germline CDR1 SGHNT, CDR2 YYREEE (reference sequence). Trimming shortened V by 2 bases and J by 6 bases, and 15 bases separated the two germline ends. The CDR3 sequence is CASSFQGITAEQYF. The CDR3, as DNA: TGTGCCAGCAGCTTCCAGGGAATTACAGCCGAGCAGTACTTC.

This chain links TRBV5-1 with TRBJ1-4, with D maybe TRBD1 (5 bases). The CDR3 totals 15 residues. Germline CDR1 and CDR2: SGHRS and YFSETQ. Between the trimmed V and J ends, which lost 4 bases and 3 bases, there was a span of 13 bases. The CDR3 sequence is CASSRDGGANEKLFF. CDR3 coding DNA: TGCGCCAGCAGCCGTGACGGGGGTGCTAATGAAAAACTGTTTTTT.

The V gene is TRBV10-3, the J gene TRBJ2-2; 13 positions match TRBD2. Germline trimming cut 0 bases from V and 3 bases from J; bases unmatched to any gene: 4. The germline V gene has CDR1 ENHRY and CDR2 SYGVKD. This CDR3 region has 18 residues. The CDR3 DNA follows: TGTGCCATCAGTGAGTCGACGGGACTAGCGGGGTACACCGGGGAGCTGTTTTTT. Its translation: CAISESTGLAGYTGELFF.

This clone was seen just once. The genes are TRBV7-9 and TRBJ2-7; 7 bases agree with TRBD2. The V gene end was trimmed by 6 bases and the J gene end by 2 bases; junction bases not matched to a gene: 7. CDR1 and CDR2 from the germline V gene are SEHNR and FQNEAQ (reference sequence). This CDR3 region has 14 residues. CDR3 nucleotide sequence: TGTGCCAGCAGTTCTAGCGGAGTTACCTACGAGCAGTACTTC. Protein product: CASSSSGVTYEQYF. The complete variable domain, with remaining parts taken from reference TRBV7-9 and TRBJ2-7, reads DTGVSQNPRHKITKRGQNVTFRCDPISEHNRLYWYRQTLGQGPEFLTYFQNEAQLEKSRLLSDRFSAERPKGSFSTLEIQRTEQGDSAMYLCASSSSGVTYEQYFGPGTRLTVT.

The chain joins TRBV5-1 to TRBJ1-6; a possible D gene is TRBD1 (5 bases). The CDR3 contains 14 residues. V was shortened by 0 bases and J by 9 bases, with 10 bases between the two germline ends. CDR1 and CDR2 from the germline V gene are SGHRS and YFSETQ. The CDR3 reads CASSLGDGTSPLHF. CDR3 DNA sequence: TGCGCCAGCAGCTTGGGGGACGGAACTTCACCCCTCCACTTT.

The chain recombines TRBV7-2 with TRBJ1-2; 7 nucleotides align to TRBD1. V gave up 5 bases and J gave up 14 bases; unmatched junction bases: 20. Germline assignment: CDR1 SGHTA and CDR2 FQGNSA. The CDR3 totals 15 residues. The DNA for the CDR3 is TGTGCCAGCAGCCGCACCTCCGGGACAGAGAACCGTGTAACCTTC. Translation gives CASSRTSGTENRVTF. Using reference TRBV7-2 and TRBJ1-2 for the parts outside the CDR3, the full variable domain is GAGVSQSPSNKVTEKGKDVELRCDPISGHTALYWYRQSLGQGLEFLIYFQGNSAPDKSGLPSDRFSAERTGGSVSTLTIQRTQQEDSAVYLCASSRTSGTENRVTFGSGTRLTVV.

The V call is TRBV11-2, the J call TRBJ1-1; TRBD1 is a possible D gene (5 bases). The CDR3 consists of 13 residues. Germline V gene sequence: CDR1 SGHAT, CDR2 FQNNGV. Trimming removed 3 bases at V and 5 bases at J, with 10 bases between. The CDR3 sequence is CASSFQGPTEAFF. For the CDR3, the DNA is TGTGCCAGCAGCTTCCAGGGACCGACTGAAGCTTTCTTT.

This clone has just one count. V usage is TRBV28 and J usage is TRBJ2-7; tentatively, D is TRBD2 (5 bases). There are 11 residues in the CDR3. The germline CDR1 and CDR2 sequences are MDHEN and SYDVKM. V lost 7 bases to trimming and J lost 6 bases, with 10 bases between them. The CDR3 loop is CASNGRAEQYF. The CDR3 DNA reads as TGTGCCAGCAATGGGCGGGCCGAGCAGTACTTC.